The clone carrying this T cell receptor (beta chain) was seen many times. Its antigen remains unknown. These data come from a study of identical twins. General observations from the study: Monozygotic twins shared more out-of-frame TCR alpha than recombination models predicted.

Trimming stripped 5 bases from V and 6 bases from J, with 19 bases between. This CDR3 is 15 amino acids long. Per the germline V gene, CDR1 is ENHRY and CDR2 is SYGVKD. TCRdb recomputed calls from the 5' RACE reads with MiXCR, one row per CDR3 protein. Here the sample spans a few hundred thousand distinct CDR3 sequences, approximately 18% being singletons. V is TRBV10-3 and J is TRBJ1-1, with a weak D call TRBD1 (5 bases). The sequence was obtained from a man in his forties or fifties in good health. Input material: naive T cells sorted from blood. CDR3 DNA: TGTGCCATCAGTATTGGGGGGTTAGTATCGGCTGAAGCTTTCTTT. Amino acid sequence: CAISIGGLVSAEAFF.